This TCR beta chain originates from a study of vaccination and CD4 T cells after COVID-19. As to treatment: 10-day PBMC culture with coronavirus spike peptide pools or control peptides (ViraFEST assay). Sequencing of cultured CD4+ T cell DNA used the Oncomine TCR Beta short-read assay. TCRdb reprocessed the PCR reads via MiXCR and lists one record per CDR3 protein. This repertoire shows fewer than 13,000 distinct CDR3 sequences, roughly a fifth found once; its top ten account for about 12%. This clonotype was seen more than once but under ten times. Its specificity is not known. The sequence derives from a human donor who had recovered from COVID-19. The sequences come from CD4+ T cells from blood, cultured in vitro, collected after SARS-CoV-2 vaccination.

DNA for the CDR3: TGTGCCAGCAGGTACCCCCCAAATGAGCAGTTCTTC. Amino acids: CASRYPPNEQFF. The rearrangement uses TRBV6-5 and TRBJ2-1, with D unclear. CDR3 length equals 12 residues. Germline assignment: CDR1 MNHEY and CDR2 SVGAGI. Trimming took 6 bases from V and 7 from J, leaving 10 bases between them.